This TCR beta chain stems from a study of human T cells and chemical hapten exposure. This clonotype showed up many times. With V trimmed by 4 bases and J by 7 bases, 15 bases remained unmatched. The CDR3 runs to 16 residues. Germline values: CDR1 MNHNY, CDR2 SVGAGI (reference sequence). Each CDR3 protein is one row after TCRdb ran MiXCR on the RACE reads. The sample records about 290,000 distinct CDR3 sequences, around 7.7% being singletons. Time point specified: pre-sensitization, week 0. Treatment given: therapeutic diphenylcyclopropenone sensitization with weekly scalp DPC. The receptor was derived from a man between 18 and 35 years old with alopecia areata. Some clones in this sample may be carry-over from other donors' samples. Sequences were derived from whole blood, sampled in connection with sensitization to the hapten diphenylcyclopropenone (DPC). This chain uses TRBV6-6 with TRBJ1-1; 7 bases align to TRBD1. The CDR3 loop reads CASSFTLPTGSGEAFF. The CDR3 nucleotides read TGTGCCAGCAGTTTCACCCTTCCGACAGGGTCGGGTGAAGCTTTCTTT.